Below, 24 T cell receptor beta chains from the same sample are listed, as sequenced in a study of regulatory T cells in long-lasting Graves disease. Time point in this sample: persistent/refractory GD, antithyroid drugs over 5 years with positive TRAb. Construction of the TCR library relied on RNA isolated from PBMCs. Building of the TCR beta libraries involved iRepertoire HTBI primers and Arm-PCR of CDR3 regions. TCRdb re-called the multiplex PCR reads through MiXCR, storing one row per CDR3 protein. The sample carries a few hundred thousand distinct CDR3 sequences, about 25% recorded once. The material was peripheral blood mononuclear cells (PBMCs), obtained when the disease was refractory, from a patient treated with antithyroid drugs. These receptors were collected from a female donor with Graves disease.

V gene TRBV24-1 combines with J gene TRBJ2-6; D may match TRBD1 or TRBD2 (5 bases each). Trimming took 3 bases from V and 4 from J, leaving 9 bases between them. The V gene's germline CDR1 is KGHDR and CDR2 SFDVKD. This CDR3 spans 15 amino acids. The CDR3 DNA is TGTGCCACCAGTGATGAAGGGACCGGGGCCAACGTCCTGACTTTC. It codes for CATSDEGTGANVLTF.

This clonotype showed up many times. This rearrangement joins TRBV28 to TRBJ1-2; 7 nucleotides match TRBD1. The CDR3 spans 16 residues. The trim removed 5 bases at V and 7 bases at J, leaving 16 bases unmatched. Germline V gives CDR1 MDHEN, CDR2 SYDVKM. The CDR3 is CASSDPGQMQLGGYTF. The CDR3 coding sequence is TGTGCCAGCAGTGATCCGGGACAGATGCAACTTGGTGGCTACACCTTC.

For this clonotype: A single base separates this from a much larger clone, so it may be a read error. The chain carries TRBV11-2 and TRBJ2-7; TRBD2 matches 9 bases. The CDR3 has 14 residues. Germline V gene data show CDR1 as SGHAT and CDR2 as FQNNGV. The V and J ends lost 5 bases and 2 bases, in that order; junction bases with no gene match: 4. In DNA form, the CDR3 reads TGTGCCAGCAGCCGGACTAGCGAGGCCTACGAGCAGTACTTC. Translating gives CASSRTSEAYEQYF. Supplemented by reference TRBV11-2 and TRBJ2-7, the full variable domain reads EAGVAQSPRYKIIEKRQSVAFWCNPISGHATLYWYQQILGQGPKLLIQFQNNGVVDDSQLPKDRFSAERLKGVDSTLKIQPAKLEDSAVYLCASSRTSEAYEQYFGPGTRLTVT.

V is TRBV4-3 and J is TRBJ1-2; D gene uncertain. The CDR3 contains 15 residues. Trimming removed 0 bases at V and 4 bases at J, with 12 bases between. In germline, CDR1 is LGHNA, CDR2 YSLEER. The CDR3 DNA reads TGCGCCAGCAGCCAAGACCCCCGGGGTCCCTATGGCTACACCTTC. Protein: CASSQDPRGPYGYTF.

This clonotype was recorded many times. This rearrangement joins TRBV2 to TRBJ2-2; 8 bases map to TRBD1. This CDR3 has 16 amino acids. V dropped 4 bases and J dropped 2; count of bases not matched to a gene: 6. Germline-derived CDR1 and CDR2 are SNHLY and FYNNEI. CDR3 sequence (DNA): TGTGCCAGCAGTGTCCAGGGGGCCTCAAACACCGGGGAGCTGTTTTTT. Translation gives CASSVQGASNTGELFF.

The chain links TRBV30 to TRBJ2-2, with 13 bases aligning to TRBD2. V was pared by 0 bases and J by 4 bases, with 8 bases of the junction left unmatched. Per the germline V gene, CDR1 is GTSNPN and CDR2 is SVGIG (reference sequence). This CDR3 comprises 18 residues. In DNA, the CDR3 is TGTGCCTGGAGTGTCCAAACCGGACTAGCGGGAGTCACCGGGGAGCTGTTTTTT. Encoded protein: CAWSVQTGLAGVTGELFF.

V is TRBV7-3 and J is TRBJ1-6; no clear D gene. Trimming left V 1 base short and J 8 bases short, with 12 bases between. The germline V gene has CDR1 SGHTA and CDR2 FQGTGA. This CDR3 comprises 15 residues. The CDR3 spells CASSLRPLQDSPLHF. The CDR3 DNA sequence: TGTGCCAGCAGCTTAAGACCCCTTCAGGATTCACCCCTCCACTTT. Together with reference TRBV7-3 and TRBJ1-6, the CDR3 gives the full variable domain: GAGVSQTPSNKVTEKGKYVELRCDPISGHTALYWYRQSLGQGPEFLIYFQGTGAADDSGLPNDRFFAVRPEGSVSTLKIQRTERGDSAVYLCASSLRPLQDSPLHFGNGTRLTVT.

The chain combines TRBV30 with TRBJ1-2; D not certain. Germline lookup yields CDR1 GTSNPN and CDR2 SVGIG (reference sequence). There are 14 residues in the CDR3. V was clipped by 4 bases and J by 0 bases, with 12 bases between them. CDR3 protein: CAWMHGRANYGYTF. DNA for the CDR3: TGTGCCTGGATGCACGGCAGAGCTAACTATGGCTACACCTTC.

The chain joins TRBV20-1 to TRBJ2-3; 9 nucleotides line up with TRBD2. The CDR3 spans 11 residues. CDR1 and CDR2 (germline): DFQATT, SNEGSKA (reference sequence). V was pared by 5 bases and J by 7 bases, with 1 base of the junction left unmatched. Written as DNA, the CDR3 is TGCAGTGCTTCTAGCGGGAATACGCAGTATTTT. It codes for CSASSGNTQYF.

Ten or more counts support this clonotype. The V call is TRBV6-1, the J call TRBJ2-7; 13 nucleotides line up with TRBD2. Germline CDR1 MNHNS, CDR2 SASEGT. With V trimmed by 5 bases and J by 2 bases, 9 bases remained unmatched. The CDR3 length is 17 residues. The CDR3 sequence is CASSLLAGGPLPYEQYF. The DNA of the CDR3 is TGTGCCAGCAGTCTACTAGCGGGAGGGCCTCTACCCTACGAGCAGTACTTC.

The rearrangement joins TRBV9 to TRBJ1-2; unclear D gene. The germline gives CDR1 SGDLS, CDR2 YYNGEE. The length of the CDR3 is 13 residues. Trimming stripped 5 bases from V and 7 bases from J, with 15 bases between. CDR3 coding DNA: TGTGCCAGCAGTGGAAATGGGTCCCTTGGCTACACCTTC. This codes for CASSGNGSLGYTF.

This clonotype was seen more than once but under ten times. This sequence joins TRBV15 and TRBJ1-3; the D is unclear. Per the germline V gene, CDR1 is LNHNV and CDR2 is YYDKDF (reference sequence). Deletions cut 0 bases from V and 0 bases from J, with 6 bases between. This CDR3 is built from 15 residues. The CDR3 sequence: CATSRDGNSGNTIYF. In DNA form, the CDR3 reads TGTGCCACCAGCAGAGATGGGAACTCTGGAAACACCATATATTTT. The variable domain in full, with the rest retrieved from reference TRBV15 and TRBJ1-3, is DAMVIQNPRYQVTQFGKPVTLSCSQTLNHNVMYWYQQKSSQAPKLLFHYYDKDFNNEADTPDNFQSRRPNTSFCFLDIRSPGLGDTAMYLCATSRDGNSGNTIYFGEGSWLTVV.

The rearrangement uses TRBV28 and TRBJ1-5; 7 nucleotides align to TRBD1. This CDR3 has 16 residues. From germline, CDR1 is MDHEN and CDR2 SYDVKM. The trim removed 6 bases at V and 0 bases at J, leaving 8 bases unmatched. CDR3 loop: CASSKDRRHSNQPQHF. As DNA, the CDR3 is TGTGCCAGCAGCAAGGACAGGCGACATAGCAATCAGCCCCAGCATTTT.

This clonotype was observed at least ten times. This chain uses TRBV12-3 or TRBV12-4 with TRBJ1-2; no reliable D call. Trimming cost V 4 bases and J 3 bases, with 6 bases left between them. There are 12 residues in the CDR3. The CDR3 spells CASSYTDYGYTF. The CDR3 DNA reads as TGTGCCAGCAGTTACACCGACTATGGCTACACCTTC.

The CDR3 bases are TGCGCCAGCAGCTTGGCCCCAGGAGGGGTGATAAACACCGGGGAGCTGTTTTTT. Amino acid sequence: CASSLAPGGVINTGELFF. The J gene is TRBJ2-2, the V gene TRBV5-1; TRBD2 is a possible D gene (6 bases). Trimming pared 0 bases from V and 2 bases from J, leaving 17 bases between. Germline V gives CDR1 SGHRS, CDR2 YFSETQ. The CDR3 is 18 residues long.

The genes are TRBV5-1 and TRBJ2-4; D may be TRBD1 or TRBD2 (5 bases each). The V and J ends lost 7 bases and 9 bases respectively, with 17 bases between them. CDR1 is SGHRS and CDR2 is YFSETQ in the germline V gene. The CDR3 is 13 residues long. CDR3 loop: CASALSEGSIQYF. In DNA form, the CDR3 reads TGCGCCAGCGCCTTGTCCGAGGGGAGCATTCAGTACTTC.

This clonotype was seen repeatedly, ten times or more. The chain employs TRBV12-3 or TRBV12-4 and TRBJ1-5; D remains ambiguous. The length of the CDR3 is 14 residues. Between the trimmed V and J ends, which lost 6 bases and 2 bases, there was a span of 11 bases. The CDR3 DNA reads TGTGCCAGCAGCTTAAATGGTGGCAATCAGCCCCAGCATTTT. Protein sequence: CASSLNGGNQPQHF.

The sample holds one count of this clonotype. The CDR3 loop is CASSMTGSGEKLFF. The CDR3 region has the DNA TGTGCCAGTAGTATGACAGGGTCGGGCGAAAAACTGTTTTTT. The chain links TRBV19 to TRBJ1-4; TRBD1 agrees at 7 bases. J was trimmed by 8 bases and V by 3 bases; bases with no gene match: 6. From germline, CDR1 is LNHDA and CDR2 SQIVND (reference sequence). There are 14 residues in the CDR3.

The chain joins TRBV5-1 to TRBJ1-1, with unresolved D. Trimming shortened V by 6 bases and J by 2 bases, and 17 bases separated the two germline ends. The V gene's germline CDR1 is SGHRS and CDR2 YFSETQ. This CDR3 has 15 amino acids. The CDR3 DNA reads as TGCGCCAGCATTTCCGAACCGGCGGGTAACACTGAAGCTTTCTTT. Translating gives CASISEPAGNTEAFF. Variable domain in full (rest from reference TRBV5-1 and TRBJ1-1): KAGVTQTPRYLIKTRGQQVTLSCSPISGHRSVSWYQQTPGQGLQFLFEYFSETQRNKGNFPGRFSGRQFSNSRSEMNVSTLELGDSALYLCASISEPAGNTEAFFGQGTRLTVV.

On this clonotype: This may arise from a read error, as a much more abundant clone is one base away. The chain carries TRBV2 and TRBJ1-4; D gene ambiguous. The CDR3 has 16 residues. Germline V gene lookup returns CDR1 SNHLY and CDR2 FYNNEI. This chain's CDR3 is CASGEVSRGLGEKLFF. The CDR3 DNA reads as TGTGCCAGCGGTGAAGTATCGCGGGGTCTCGGTGAAAAACTGTTTTTT.

The rearrangement uses TRBV6-1 and TRBJ2-7; D uncertain. Germline CDR1 is MNHNS and CDR2 is SASEGT. The CDR3 contains 10 residues. With 7 bases removed from V and 3 bases from J, the gap between germline ends came to 4 bases. CDR3 region: CASNSYEQYF. The CDR3 DNA follows: TGTGCCAGCAACAGCTACGAGCAGTACTTC.

This sequence joins TRBV24-1 and TRBJ1-5, with D tentatively TRBD1 (5 bases). The CDR3 loop spans 13 amino acids. The germline V and J ends were trimmed by 9 bases and 2 bases, with 10 bases remaining between them. CDR1 and CDR2 from the germline V gene are KGHDR and SFDVKD. The CDR3 nucleotides read TGTGCCACCGCCGACAGTCGCAATCAGCCCCAGCATTTT. It specifies CATADSRNQPQHF.

This clonotype occurred many times. The rearrangement uses TRBV7-2 and TRBJ2-5; TRBD1 might be the D (8 bases). The germline V and J ends were trimmed by 4 bases and 4 bases, with 16 bases remaining between them. CDR1 is SGHTA and CDR2 is FQGNSA in the germline V gene. The CDR3 has 15 amino acids. In DNA form, the CDR3 reads TGTGCCAGCAGCTCCAGGGGGCCGGGGGGAGAGACCCAGTACTTC. Translating it yields CASSSRGPGGETQYF.

The chain uses TRBV19 and TRBJ1-5; the D gene is possibly TRBD1 (6 bases). The CDR3 consists of 18 residues. CDR1 LNHDA and CDR2 SQIVND come from the germline V gene (reference sequence). Trimming removed 2 bases at V and 4 bases at J, with 21 bases between. The CDR3 nucleotides read TGTGCCAGTAGTATACCCCCCGGCAGGGGCATCCCTAATCAGCCCCAGCATTTT. Encoded protein: CASSIPPGRGIPNQPQHF.